This TCR beta chain was sequenced for a study of cytomegalovirus exposure and HLA in healthy donors. Study-wide context: There were 88 million or so unique TCRs (from HLA-typed donors) in an early data release.

PCR used 60 Vbeta primers and 13 Jbeta primers. Clones were read by immunoSEQ multiplex PCR, and TCRdb kept only the in-frame ones, dropping some. The sample data list about 160,000 clones. Germline CDR1 SEHNR, CDR2 FQNEAQ (reference sequence). There are 15 residues in the CDR3. The V end lost 0 bases, the J end lost 0 bases, and 9 bases lay between the germline ends. The TCR originated in a woman aged 60 to 75 in good health and CMV-seronegative. Sequencing was carried out using PBMCs. This chain uses TRBV7-9 with TRBJ2-7; no clear D gene. Here the CDR3 DNA reads TGTGCCAGCAGCTTAGCCGGGTCTCCCTCCTACGAGCAGTACTTC. Translating it yields CASSLAGSPSYEQYF.